The 21 T cell receptor beta chains below were found in one sample sequenced in a study of T cell responses to AZD1222 COVID-19 vaccine. Clones were sequenced by immunoSEQ multiplex PCR, and TCRdb holds only the in-frame ones, with some missing. This table holds around 100,000 clones, about 89% found once. The specimen was peripheral blood, collected on day 0 of AZD1222 vaccination. These receptors were collected from an adult in good health.

The gene calls are TRBV19 and TRBJ1-2; tentatively, D is TRBD1 (5 bases). V shed 6 bases and J shed 0 bases, with 14 bases lying between them. Germline V CDR1 and CDR2: LNHDA, SQIVND (reference sequence). The CDR3 consists of 15 residues. The CDR3 spells CASRSFQGSNYGYTF. As DNA, the CDR3 is TGTGCCAGTAGAAGCTTTCAGGGTTCTAACTATGGCTACACCTTC.

The rearrangement joins TRBV18 to TRBJ2-7; 8 bases match TRBD1. The V segment lost 4 bases and the J segment 6 bases; nucleotides outside the gene matches: 11. Per germline, CDR1 KGHSH and CDR2 LQKENI. CDR3 length: 15 amino acids. CDR3 in amino acids: CASSQILTTGGEQYF. Here the CDR3 DNA reads TGTGCCAGCTCACAAATTTTGACAACAGGGGGCGAGCAGTACTTC.

This chain connects TRBV5-1 to TRBJ2-1; tentative D call: TRBD2 (6 bases). This CDR3 has 14 amino acids. Germline V CDR1 and CDR2: SGHRS, YFSETQ. V dropped 0 bases and J dropped 9 bases, with 13 bases sitting between them. Here the CDR3 reads CASSLVTGESEQFF. CDR3 in DNA: TGCGCCAGCAGCTTGGTCACGGGAGAAAGTGAGCAGTTCTTC. The full variable domain, completed using reference TRBV5-1 and TRBJ2-1, is KAGVTQTPRYLIKTRGQQVTLSCSPISGHRSVSWYQQTPGQGLQFLFEYFSETQRNKGNFPGRFSGRQFSNSRSEMNVSTLELGDSALYLCASSLVTGESEQFFGPGTRLTVL.

The chain is built from TRBV6-5 and TRBJ2-1; TRBD1 aligns across 10 bases. The CDR3 spans 15 residues. CDR1 and CDR2 (germline): MNHEY, SVGAGI. V gave up 5 bases and J gave up 0 bases; unmatched junction bases: 1. CDR3 in DNA: TGTGCCAGCAGTCGGACAGGGGGCTCCTACAATGAGCAGTTCTTC. Encoded protein: CASSRTGGSYNEQFF.

This chain uses TRBV9 with TRBJ2-5, with 16 bases identical to TRBD2. Germline trimming cut 0 bases from V and 0 bases from J; bases unmatched to any gene: 2. CDR3 length: 18 amino acids. Germline-derived CDR1 and CDR2 are SGDLS and YYNGEE. As DNA, the CDR3 is TGTGCCAGCAGCGTAGCGGGACTAGCGGGGGGGTACCAAGAGACCCAGTACTTC. Residues: CASSVAGLAGGYQETQYF.

Only one count was recorded for this clone. This rearrangement joins TRBV7-3 to TRBJ2-1; tentatively, D is TRBD1 (5 bases). The length of the CDR3 is 15 residues. Germline V gene data show CDR1 as SGHTA and CDR2 as FQGTGA. The V gene lost 5 bases and the J gene lost 0 bases, with 11 bases spanning the gap. CDR3 DNA sequence: TGTGCCAGCAGCCCCGACAGCCTCTCCTACAATGAGCAGTTCTTC. It yields the protein CASSPDSLSYNEQFF.

J is TRBJ2-7 and V is TRBV5-5; TRBD1 is a possible D gene (6 bases). Germline values: CDR1 SGHKS, CDR2 YYEKEE (reference sequence). The V end lost 6 bases, the J end lost 2 bases, and 21 bases lay between the germline ends. This CDR3 has 16 residues. Written as DNA, the CDR3 is TGTGCCAGCATCCCAATCTCAGGGGCCCCCCCCTACGAGCAGTACTTC. Translating it yields CASIPISGAPPYEQYF.

This rearrangement joins TRBV7-2 to TRBJ2-7; 7 bases map to TRBD1. CDR1 is SGHTA and CDR2 is FQGNSA in the germline V gene. V dropped 5 bases and J dropped 0; count of bases not matched to a gene: 7. The CDR3 has 15 residues. The CDR3 DNA reads TGTGCCAGCAGCCCCCGGGACAGACTCTCCTACGAGCAGTACTTC. The encoded protein is CASSPRDRLSYEQYF.

CDR3 loop: CATGDSNQPQHF. Here the CDR3 DNA reads TGTGCCACCGGGGATAGCAATCAGCCCCAGCATTTT. V gene TRBV7-9 combines with J gene TRBJ1-5, with D unclear. There are 12 residues in the CDR3. Germline V gene data show CDR1 as SEHNR and CDR2 as FQNEAQ (reference sequence). V was clipped by 10 bases and J by 0 bases, with 7 bases between them.

A single count supports this clone. The chain is built from TRBV15 and TRBJ1-4; no clear D gene. With 0 bases removed from V and 0 bases from J, the gap between germline ends came to 8 bases. There are 16 residues in the CDR3. The V gene's germline CDR1 is LNHNV and CDR2 YYDKDF (reference sequence). The CDR3 protein is CATSRDIGATNEKLFF. The DNA for the CDR3 is TGTGCCACCAGCAGAGATATCGGGGCAACTAATGAAAAACTGTTTTTT. Using reference TRBV15 and TRBJ1-4 for the parts outside the CDR3, the full variable domain is DAMVIQNPRYQVTQFGKPVTLSCSQTLNHNVMYWYQQKSSQAPKLLFHYYDKDFNNEADTPDNFQSRRPNTSFCFLDIRSPGLGDTAMYLCATSRDIGATNEKLFFGSGTQLSVL.

CDR3 amino acids: CASSPSNLAGASTDTQYF. DNA of the CDR3: TGCGCCAGCAGCCCCTCAAATCTAGCGGGGGCGAGCACAGATACGCAGTATTTT. This chain joins TRBV5-1 and TRBJ2-3, with 10 positions matching TRBD2. The V gene end was trimmed by 4 bases and the J gene end by 0 bases; junction bases not matched to a gene: 11. Germline CDR1 and CDR2: SGHRS and YFSETQ. The CDR3 totals 18 residues.

The chain joins TRBV19 to TRBJ1-4; no firm D call. V was cut by 5 bases and J by 0 bases, with 10 bases left in between. The CDR3 is 15 residues long. Germline V lookup: CDR1 LNHDA, CDR2 SQIVND (reference sequence). Here the CDR3 reads CASSPDRSTNEKLFF. The CDR3, as DNA: TGTGCCAGTAGTCCGGACCGGTCAACTAATGAAAAACTGTTTTTT.

V gene TRBV9 combines with J gene TRBJ2-1, with 7 bases that match TRBD2. Per the germline V gene, CDR1 is SGDLS and CDR2 is YYNGEE. CDR3 length equals 16 residues. V shed 4 bases, J shed 2 bases, and the junction held 9 bases outside the gene matches. The CDR3 region has the DNA TGTGCCAGCAGCTTCGAGCGGGGAGGGACCTACAATGAGCAGTTCTTC. Translated, it gives CASSFERGGTYNEQFF.

V and J are TRBV5-4 and TRBJ2-2, with TRBD2 as a possible D gene (5 bases). The CDR3 runs 16 residues. Per germline, CDR1 SGHNT and CDR2 YYREEE (reference sequence). V lost 0 bases and J lost 3, with 12 bases in between. The CDR3 loop reads CASSLELAGDTGELFF. The CDR3 nucleotides read TGTGCCAGCAGCTTGGAACTGGCCGGGGACACCGGGGAGCTGTTTTTT.

The rearrangement joins TRBV27 to TRBJ2-1; maybe TRBD1 (6 bases). Trimming shortened V by 2 bases and J by 3 bases, and 14 bases separated the two germline ends. Germline V gene sequence: CDR1 MNHEY, CDR2 SMNVEV (reference sequence). The CDR3 contains 16 residues. The CDR3 here is CASSLGGGPFYNEQFF. The CDR3 coding sequence is TGTGCCAGCAGTTTAGGGGGCGGACCCTTCTACAATGAGCAGTTCTTC.

This chain connects TRBV11-2 to TRBJ2-2, with D perhaps matching TRBD1 or TRBD2 (5 bases each). CDR3 length: 14 amino acids. The V and J ends lost 7 bases and 4 bases respectively, with 13 bases between them. Germline CDR1 reads SGHAT; CDR2 reads FQNNGV. CDR3 in amino acids: CASTFWGSTGELFF. CDR3 nucleotides: TGTGCCAGCACTTTTTGGGGGTCCACCGGGGAGCTGTTTTTT.

V is TRBV5-1 and J is TRBJ2-1; 16 bases are shared with TRBD2. The junction had 14 bases not matched to a gene; V was cut back by 0 bases and J by 8 bases. CDR3 size: 20 residues. Germline V gives CDR1 SGHRS, CDR2 YFSETQ. The CDR3 DNA reads as TGCGCCAGCAGCTTGGCACGGGGACTAGCGGGAGGGCCAAAGGTCGATGAGCAGTTCTTC. This codes for CASSLARGLAGGPKVDEQFF.

V and J are TRBV5-1 and TRBJ1-1, with D perhaps matching TRBD1 (6 bases). From germline, CDR1 is SGHRS and CDR2 YFSETQ. This CDR3 contains 13 residues. With 2 bases removed from V and 6 bases from J, the gap between germline ends came to 11 bases. CDR3 nucleotide sequence: TGCGCCAGCAGCTTCCAGGGGTTAGCTGAAGCTTTCTTT. Protein: CASSFQGLAEAFF. The full variable domain, completed using reference TRBV5-1 and TRBJ1-1, is KAGVTQTPRYLIKTRGQQVTLSCSPISGHRSVSWYQQTPGQGLQFLFEYFSETQRNKGNFPGRFSGRQFSNSRSEMNVSTLELGDSALYLCASSFQGLAEAFFGQGTRLTVV.

V usage is TRBV28 and J usage is TRBJ1-1; D ambiguous. The CDR3 contains 14 residues. Germline V lookup: CDR1 MDHEN, CDR2 SYDVKM. Between the trimmed V and J ends, which lost 3 bases and 3 bases, there was a span of 11 bases. The CDR3 sequence: CASSFAQEDTEAFF. The CDR3 bases are TGTGCCAGCAGTTTTGCACAAGAAGACACTGAAGCTTTCTTT. Complete variable domain (other parts from reference TRBV28 and TRBJ1-1): DVKVTQSSRYLVKRTGEKVFLECVQDMDHENMFWYRQDPGLGLRLIYFSYDVKMKEKGDIPEGYSVSREKKERFSLILESASTNQTSMYLCASSFAQEDTEAFFGQGTRLTVV.

This clone was seen a single time. The chain's CDR3 is CASSTSSRVFTEAFF. In nucleotides, the CDR3 is TGTGCCAGTAGTACGTCTTCCAGGGTCTTCACTGAAGCTTTCTTT. The V gene is TRBV19, the J gene TRBJ1-1, with a weak D call TRBD1 (5 bases). The CDR3 is 15 residues long. Per the germline V gene, CDR1 is LNHDA and CDR2 is SQIVND (reference sequence). With 4 bases removed from V and 4 bases from J, the gap between germline ends came to 16 bases. The entire variable domain, with the rest obtained from reference TRBV19 and TRBJ1-1, is as follows: DGGITQSPKYLFRKEGQNVTLSCEQNLNHDAMYWYRQDPGQGLRLIYYSQIVNDFQKGDIAEGYSVSREKKESFPLTVTSAQKNPTAFYLCASSTSSRVFTEAFFGQGTRLTVV.

V gene TRBV6-5 combines with J gene TRBJ1-2; D remains ambiguous. Germline lookup yields CDR1 MNHEY and CDR2 SVGAGI. The CDR3 contains 13 residues. V was pared by 2 bases and J by 4 bases, with 8 bases between. CDR3 loop: CASSYGRPYGYTF. CDR3 nucleotides: TGTGCCAGCAGTTACGGGAGGCCCTATGGCTACACCTTC.